This passage covers 31 T cell receptor beta chains from one sample sequenced in a study of blood T cell repertoires in COVID-19. Sequencing used immunoSEQ multiplex PCR; TCRdb keeps in-frame clones, though not all of them. The sample includes about 440,000 clones, approximately 90% of them seen just once. The sample comprised peripheral blood. The receptors originated from a woman under 40 with acute or convalescent COVID-19.

The chain combines TRBV9 with TRBJ2-5; D perhaps matches TRBD2 (6 bases). V was trimmed by 4 bases and J by 2 bases, leaving 24 bases between them. Germline CDR1 and CDR2: SGDLS and YYNGEE. CDR3 length equals 18 residues. DNA for the CDR3: TGTGCCAGCAGCCCCGACCCCACATGGTTGGGACTTCAAGAGACCCAGTACTTC. Translating gives CASSPDPTWLGLQETQYF.

This rearrangement joins TRBV3-1 (or the pseudogene TRBV3-2) to TRBJ2-5; 8 nucleotides match TRBD2. Germline V gene sequence: CDR1 LGHDT, CDR2 YNNKEL (reference sequence). V lost 5 bases and J lost 11; bases outside the gene matches: 4. The CDR3 length is 11 residues. This chain's CDR3 is CASSFGTSQYF. The CDR3 coding sequence is TGTGCCAGCAGCTTCGGGACTAGTCAGTACTTC.

Worth noting for this clone: The sample has other DNA sequences that encode this CDR3 too. This rearrangement joins TRBV5-1 to TRBJ2-2; 7 bases are shared with TRBD1. V lost 4 bases to trimming and J lost 5 bases; unmatched junction nucleotides: 2. The germline V gene has CDR1 SGHRS and CDR2 YFSETQ. The length of the CDR3 is 13 residues. The CDR3 DNA reads as TGCGCCAGCAGCCCACAGGGGACCGGGGAGCTGTTTTTT. Encoded protein: CASSPQGTGELFF.

The chain recombines TRBV28 with TRBJ2-7; D call uncertain. The V gene lost 2 bases and the J gene lost 9 bases, with 11 bases spanning the gap. The CDR3 has 12 residues. Looked up from germline, CDR1 is MDHEN and CDR2 is SYDVKM. CDR3: CASSLASLRQYF. For the CDR3, the DNA is TGTGCCAGCAGTTTAGCCTCTCTAAGGCAGTACTTC. The variable domain in full, completed from reference TRBV28 and TRBJ2-7, reads DVKVTQSSRYLVKRTGEKVFLECVQDMDHENMFWYRQDPGLGLRLIYFSYDVKMKEKGDIPEGYSVSREKKERFSLILESASTNQTSMYLCASSLASLRQYFGPGTRLTVT.

The chain recombines TRBV9 with TRBJ2-1, with 8 bases that match TRBD1. This CDR3 spans 14 amino acids. V lost 4 bases, J lost 6 bases, and 6 bases stayed unmatched. Germline V gene lookup returns CDR1 SGDLS and CDR2 YYNGEE. In DNA, the CDR3 is TGTGCCAGCAGCCCCTTGGACAGGGTCAATGAGCAGTTCTTC. It specifies CASSPLDRVNEQFF.

The sample holds a few counts of this clone. V is TRBV2 and J is TRBJ2-7; D is possibly TRBD2 (5 bases). In germline, CDR1 is SNHLY, CDR2 FYNNEI. The CDR3 covers 13 residues. V shed 8 bases and J shed 0 bases, with 11 bases lying between them. The CDR3 nucleotides are TGTGCCAGCGGCGGAGGTGGCTCCTACGAGCAGTACTTC. Encoded protein: CASGGGGSYEQYF.

This chain joins TRBV7-3 and TRBJ2-2; 7 bases align to TRBD2. Germline values: CDR1 SGHTA, CDR2 FQGTGA. After removal of 5 bases from V and 3 bases from J, the junction contained 9 bases not matched to a gene. CDR3 length: 16 amino acids. The CDR3 DNA reads TGTGCCAGCAGCCCGACAAGCGGGGACTACACCGGGGAGCTGTTTTTT. Encoded protein: CASSPTSGDYTGELFF.

The chain recombines TRBV15 with TRBJ1-4, with D possibly matching TRBD1 (5 bases). Germline CDR1 LNHNV, CDR2 YYDKDF (reference sequence). The CDR3 covers 15 residues. Trimming left V 2 bases short and J 6 bases short, with 13 bases between. CDR3 region: CATSRNRQNDEKLFF. In DNA, the CDR3 is TGTGCCACCAGCAGAAACCGACAGAACGATGAAAAACTGTTTTTT.

The rearrangement links TRBV4-1 to TRBJ1-1; D is unresolved. CDR3 length equals 17 residues. Between the trimmed V and J ends, which lost 0 bases and 1 base, there was a span of 15 bases. Germline V gene sequence: CDR1 MGHRA, CDR2 YSYEKL. This chain's CDR3 is CASSQEMVFARNTEAFF. CDR3 nucleotide sequence: TGCGCCAGCAGCCAAGAAATGGTATTCGCGAGGAACACTGAAGCTTTCTTT.

This clone was picked up one time. The chain recombines TRBV5-1 with TRBJ2-5; D unresolved. The V gene's germline CDR1 is SGHRS and CDR2 YFSETQ. CDR3 size: 12 residues. The germline V and J ends were trimmed by 2 bases and 5 bases, with 7 bases remaining between them. The CDR3 DNA is TGCGCCAGCAGCTTCATCGGGGAGACCCAGTACTTC. Encoded protein: CASSFIGETQYF.

The chain couples TRBV27 to TRBJ2-7; maybe TRBD2 (5 bases). The CDR3 extends over 13 amino acids. Deletions cut 5 bases from V and 2 bases from J, with 10 bases between. Germline V lookup: CDR1 MNHEY, CDR2 SMNVEV (reference sequence). This CDR3 reads CASSRDGAYEQYF. CDR3 in DNA: TGTGCCAGCAGTAGAGACGGGGCCTACGAGCAGTACTTC.

V gene TRBV7-9 combines with J gene TRBJ2-3; 8 positions agree with TRBD2. The CDR3 loop spans 15 amino acids. Looked up from germline, CDR1 is SEHNR and CDR2 is FQNEAQ (reference sequence). V lost 5 bases, J lost 0 bases, and 4 bases stayed unmatched. This CDR3 is CASSVIAGSTDTQYF. In DNA, the CDR3 is TGTGCCAGCAGCGTTATAGCGGGGAGCACAGATACGCAGTATTTT.

The J gene is TRBJ2-7, the V gene TRBV2, with 9 bases aligning to TRBD1. This CDR3 is built from 13 residues. Looked up from germline, CDR1 is SNHLY and CDR2 is FYNNEI. V lost 7 bases, J lost 1 base, and 2 bases stayed unmatched. This CDR3 is CASKGQGSYEQYF. The CDR3 coding sequence is TGTGCCAGCAAAGGACAGGGGTCCTACGAGCAGTACTTC.

The chain joins TRBV6-5 to TRBJ1-1; 7 nucleotides match TRBD1. The CDR3 spans 14 residues. Germline assignment: CDR1 MNHEY and CDR2 SVGAGI. J gave up 2 bases and V 4 bases, and 4 bases lay outside the gene matches. The CDR3 sequence is CASSSRQGNTEAFF. CDR3 bases: TGTGCCAGCAGTTCCCGACAGGGTAACACTGAAGCTTTCTTT.

This clone was detected a few times. J is TRBJ1-5 and V is TRBV4-1; D gene ambiguous. Trimming removed 0 bases at V and 6 bases at J, with 6 bases between. There are 13 residues in the CDR3. Germline V gene data show CDR1 as MGHRA and CDR2 as YSYEKL. DNA for the CDR3: TGCGCCAGCAGCCAAGATTATAGTCAGCCCCAGCATTTT. Translated, it gives CASSQDYSQPQHF.

V and J are TRBV19 and TRBJ2-1, with 7 bases identical to TRBD2. Germline V gene lookup returns CDR1 LNHDA and CDR2 SQIVND (reference sequence). There are 16 residues in the CDR3. The V and J ends lost 7 bases and 4 bases, in that order; junction bases with no gene match: 13. The CDR3 is CASTKNGRGNYNEQFF. The CDR3 DNA sequence: TGTGCCAGTACCAAAAATGGGCGGGGGAATTACAATGAGCAGTTCTTC.

V usage is TRBV7-2 and J usage is TRBJ2-2; 9 bases are a match to TRBD2. CDR1 and CDR2 from the germline V gene are SGHTA and FQGNSA. This CDR3 region has 18 residues. The junction had 11 bases not matched to a gene; V was cut back by 5 bases and J by 1 base. The CDR3 DNA reads as TGTGCCAGCAGCCTCCGGGGTAGCGGGGGCCTGAACACCGGGGAGCTGTTTTTT. Its protein product is CASSLRGSGGLNTGELFF.

The rearrangement links TRBV7-8 to TRBJ2-5, with TRBD2 as a possible D gene (7 bases). The germline CDR1 and CDR2 sequences are SGHVS and FQNEAQ. V was shortened by 4 bases and J by 3 bases, with 21 bases between the two germline ends. The CDR3 has 17 residues. The CDR3 DNA reads TGTGCCAGCAGCTCACCCGGGAGGCAGGGGTCAGAAGAGACCCAGTACTTC. Translating it yields CASSSPGRQGSEETQYF.

The V gene is TRBV5-4, the J gene TRBJ2-4, with a tentative D call TRBD2 (6 bases). CDR3 length equals 12 residues. Trimming took 7 bases from V and 8 from J, leaving 13 bases between them. In germline, CDR1 is SGHNT, CDR2 YYREEE (reference sequence). The CDR3 region is CASGAGRDIQYF. CDR3 DNA sequence: TGTGCCAGCGGGGCGGGGCGAGACATTCAGTACTTC.

This chain links TRBV11-2 with TRBJ2-3; possibly TRBD2 for D (5 bases). CDR3 length: 14 amino acids. V was shortened by 2 bases and J by 4 bases, with 10 bases between the two germline ends. CDR1 and CDR2 from the germline V gene are SGHAT and FQNNGV. CDR3 bases: TGTGCCAGCAGCTTAAGCGGTTATTCAGATACGCAGTATTTT. This sequence encodes CASSLSGYSDTQYF.

This clone was seen only once. The chain uses TRBV5-1 and TRBJ1-6; D ambiguous. With 1 base removed from V and 0 bases from J, the gap between germline ends came to 8 bases. The length of the CDR3 is 16 residues. Germline CDR1 SGHRS, CDR2 YFSETQ. In nucleotides, the CDR3 is TGCGCCAGCAGCTTGAAAGAGAGCTCCTATAATTCACCCCTCCACTTT. Residues: CASSLKESSYNSPLHF.

This clone was detected a few times. This chain links TRBV7-3 with TRBJ2-1; 9 bases map to TRBD2. The V segment lost 2 bases and the J segment 8 bases; nucleotides outside the gene matches: 7. Germline values: CDR1 SGHTA, CDR2 FQGTGA. The CDR3 contains 15 residues. The CDR3 loop reads CASSLGTSPMDEQFF. The CDR3 coding sequence is TGTGCCAGCAGCTTAGGGACTAGCCCTATGGATGAGCAGTTCTTC.

The CDR3 protein is CASSLDADRNYGYTF. The CDR3 DNA follows: TGTGCCAGCAGCCTGGACGCGGACAGAAACTATGGCTACACCTTC. J is TRBJ1-2 and V is TRBV6-4; TRBD1 might be the D (6 bases). V lost 6 bases to trimming and J lost 2 bases, with 16 bases between them. The germline gives CDR1 MRHNA, CDR2 SNTAGT. CDR3 length equals 15 residues.

Turning to this clone: The junction differs from germline at one of its ends, possibly a read error. The chain has TRBV11-2 and TRBJ2-1; D is perhaps TRBD2 (5 bases). The germline gives CDR1 SGHAT, CDR2 FQNNGV. The CDR3 length is 13 residues. DNA for the CDR3: TGTACCAGCAGCTTTGATTTTGCGGGTGAGCAGTTCTTC. Amino acid sequence: CTSSFDFAGEQFF. The full variable domain, completed using reference TRBV11-2 and TRBJ2-1, is EAGVAQSPRYKIIEKRQSVAFWCNPISGHATLYWYQQILGQGPKLLIQFQNNGVVDDSQLPKDRFSAERLKGVDSTLKIQPAKLEDSAVYLCTSSFDFAGEQFFGPGTRLTVL.

The rearrangement links TRBV19 to TRBJ2-5; the D gene is possibly TRBD1 (5 bases). Deletions cut 5 bases from V and 3 bases from J, with 13 bases between. Germline CDR1 LNHDA, CDR2 SQIVND (reference sequence). CDR3 length: 14 residues. CDR3 amino acids: CASSPQGWEETQYF. The CDR3 DNA reads as TGTGCCAGTAGTCCGCAGGGATGGGAAGAGACCCAGTACTTC.

This clone was seen once. This sequence joins TRBV28 and TRBJ1-2, with a weak D call TRBD1 (5 bases). CDR1 and CDR2 (germline): MDHEN, SYDVKM. This CDR3 has 13 residues. V was pared by 6 bases and J by 5 bases, with 13 bases between. DNA of the CDR3: TGTGCCAGCAGGGACGGGGGGGGATATGGCTACACCTTC. Its protein is CASRDGGGYGYTF.

This rearrangement joins TRBV10-3 to TRBJ2-6, with TRBD1 matching 9 bases. Looked up from germline, CDR1 is ENHRY and CDR2 is SYGVKD. J gave up 0 bases and V 5 bases, and 5 bases lay outside the gene matches. CDR3 length: 17 residues. Here the CDR3 reads CAISPTGGFSGANVLTF. CDR3 DNA: TGTGCCATCAGTCCGACAGGGGGTTTCTCTGGGGCCAACGTCCTGACTTTC.

As for this clone: Compared with germline, one end of the junction differs, possibly owing to a read error. The chain combines TRBV7-8 with TRBJ1-2; D call uncertain. This CDR3 is 11 amino acids long. Germline assignment: CDR1 SGHVS and CDR2 FQNEAQ. In nucleotides, the CDR3 is TGTGCCAGCAGCCCCAATTCCGGGTCCCGCTTC. Its protein is CASSPNSGSRF.

The chain uses TRBV5-4 and TRBJ1-2, with 7 bases that match TRBD1. The CDR3 is 14 residues long. Germline loops: CDR1 SGHNT, CDR2 YYREEE (reference sequence). With 6 bases clipped from V and 2 bases from J, the junction kept 7 bases outside the gene matches. In DNA, the CDR3 is TGTGCCAGCACCACGACGGACAGGAACTATGGCTACACCTTC. Protein sequence: CASTTTDRNYGYTF.

This rearrangement joins TRBV20-1 to TRBJ1-2; unclear D gene. The CDR3 runs 11 residues. Trimming cost V 6 bases and J 4 bases, with 9 bases left between them. Germline CDR1 reads DFQATT; CDR2 reads SNEGSKA (reference sequence). The chain's CDR3 is CSAPVIYGYTF. The CDR3 region has the DNA TGCAGTGCCCCAGTGATCTATGGCTACACCTTC.

The V and J genes are TRBV6-5 and TRBJ2-7, with unresolved D. Per the germline V gene, CDR1 is MNHEY and CDR2 is SVGAGI. The V gene lost 6 bases and the J gene lost 0 bases, with 9 bases spanning the gap. This CDR3 comprises 13 residues. This CDR3 reads CASRGPSSYEQYF. DNA for the CDR3: TGTGCCAGCAGGGGCCCGAGCTCCTACGAGCAGTACTTC.